Listed below are T cell receptor beta chains from one sample, sequenced in a study of shared clonotypes between healthy human individuals. This table comes from immunoSEQ multiplex PCR, and its TCRdb copy is limited to in-frame clones, with some not included. The sample has about 600,000 clones; about 97% are singletons. Sequenced sample: naive CD4+ T cells sorted from blood. The receptors stem from a woman aged 30 to 39 in good health. The CDR3 runs from the conserved cysteine through the conserved F or W. A D gene is named only where the DNA matches it firmly. The size entry is marked missing in some rows and otherwise reads once, few, many or a size class.

d_gene: TRBD2
v_gene: TRBV28
j_gene: TRBJ2-1
abundance: NA
CDR3nt: TGTGCCAGCAGCCCGAATAGCGGGGTACCATCCTACTCCTACAATGAGCAGTTCTTC
CDR3aa: CASSPNSGVPSYSYNEQFF

d_gene: NA
v_gene: TRBV6-1
j_gene: TRBJ2-3
abundance: NA
CDR3nt: TGTGCCAGCAGTGAAGCGGCTTTGGCGGCTAGCACAGATACGCAGTATTTT
CDR3aa: CASSEAALAASTDTQYF

d_gene: NA
v_gene: TRBV6-6
j_gene: TRBJ2-2
abundance: NA
CDR3nt: TGTGCCAGCAGTTACTCGAAGGGGGGCGGGCCCGGGGAGCTGTTTTTT
CDR3aa: CASSYSKGGGPGELFF

d_gene: NA
v_gene: TRBV10-3
j_gene: TRBJ2-2
abundance: NA
CDR3nt: TGTGCCATCAGTTCCCTGGCGAGCACCGGGGAGCTGTTTTTT
CDR3aa: CAISSLASTGELFF

d_gene: TRBD1
v_gene: TRBV7-2
j_gene: TRBJ2-1
abundance: NA
CDR3nt: TGTGCCAGCAGCTTAAAAGTGAGTTGGACAGGGTCGCATGAGCAGTTCTTC
CDR3aa: CASSLKVSWTGSHEQFF

d_gene: NA
v_gene: TRBV7-3
j_gene: TRBJ2-2
abundance: once
CDR3nt: TGTGCCAGCAGCTATATTGGCGGGGTGTCCGGGGAGCTGTTTTTT
CDR3aa: CASSYIGGVSGELFF

d_gene: NA
v_gene: TRBV6-6
j_gene: TRBJ1-2
abundance: NA
CDR3nt: TGTGCCAGCAGTCGAGGTTCGACGGACACGTATGGCTACACCTTC
CDR3aa: CASSRGSTDTYGYTF

d_gene: NA
v_gene: TRBV19
j_gene: TRBJ2-7
abundance: NA
CDR3nt: TGTGCCAGTAGTATTGCCGGGGCCGACTACGAGCAGTACTTC
CDR3aa: CASSIAGADYEQYF

d_gene: NA
v_gene: TRBV29-1
j_gene: TRBJ1-2
abundance: NA
CDR3nt: TGCAGCGTGGATAGACAGTATGGCTACACCTTC
CDR3aa: CSVDRQYGYTF

d_gene: TRBD2
v_gene: TRBV7-9
j_gene: TRBJ2-1
abundance: NA
CDR3nt: TGTGCCAGCAGCTTCTATCCCACGGGACTAGCGGGAGTTGAGCAGTTCTTC
CDR3aa: CASSFYPTGLAGVEQFF

d_gene: TRBD1
v_gene: TRBV19
j_gene: TRBJ2-7
abundance: NA
CDR3nt: TGTGCCAGTAGTGGCCGAGGGGGCGCCCAGAGCTCCTACGAGCAGTACTTC
CDR3aa: CASSGRGGAQSSYEQYF

d_gene: TRBD2
v_gene: TRBV7-2
j_gene: TRBJ2-7
abundance: NA
CDR3nt: TGTGCCAGCAGCTTACTAGCGGCGTACGAGCAGTACTTC
CDR3aa: CASSLLAAYEQYF

d_gene: TRBD1
v_gene: TRBV6-5
j_gene: TRBJ1-4
abundance: NA
CDR3nt: TGTGCCAGCAGTTCATTACAGGGGAATGAAAAACTGTTTTTT
CDR3aa: CASSSLQGNEKLFF

d_gene: TRBD2
v_gene: TRBV28
j_gene: TRBJ2-7
abundance: NA
CDR3nt: TGTGCCAGCAGGGATACTAGCGGGGCTTACGAGCAGTACTTC
CDR3aa: CASRDTSGAYEQYF

d_gene: TRBD1
v_gene: TRBV19
j_gene: TRBJ2-7
abundance: NA
CDR3nt: TGTGCCAGTAGTGCCGGCGGGACAGGGACCTACGAGCAGTACTTC
CDR3aa: CASSAGGTGTYEQYF

d_gene: TRBD1
v_gene: TRBV4-1
j_gene: TRBJ1-5
abundance: NA
CDR3nt: TGCGCCAGCAGCTTCGGACAGGGGGCTAGCAATCAGCCCCAGCATTTT
CDR3aa: CASSFGQGASNQPQHF

d_gene: TRBD1
v_gene: TRBV2
j_gene: TRBJ1-1
abundance: NA
CDR3nt: TGTGCCAGCAGTTACGGGACAGTCGTCACTGAAGCTTTCTTT
CDR3aa: CASSYGTVVTEAFF

d_gene: NA
v_gene: TRBV5-1
j_gene: TRBJ1-1
abundance: NA
CDR3nt: TGCGCCAGCAGCTTGAGCTTGAACACTGAAGCTTTCTTT
CDR3aa: CASSLSLNTEAFF

d_gene: TRBD1
v_gene: TRBV5-4
j_gene: TRBJ2-5
abundance: NA
CDR3nt: TGTGCCAGCAGCTTTCCGGGACAGGGGGCTGTCGGTGAGACCCAGTACTTC
CDR3aa: CASSFPGQGAVGETQYF

d_gene: TRBD1
v_gene: TRBV2
j_gene: TRBJ2-1
abundance: NA
CDR3nt: TGTGCCAGCAGTGGGGACAGGGTCGATGAGCAGTTCTTC
CDR3aa: CASSGDRVDEQFF

d_gene: NA
v_gene: TRBV29-1
j_gene: TRBJ2-1
abundance: NA
CDR3nt: TGCAGCGTTGGTAGAGCCGGGGCCTACAATGAGCAGTTCTTC
CDR3aa: CSVGRAGAYNEQFF

d_gene: NA
v_gene: TRBV9
j_gene: TRBJ1-1
abundance: NA
CDR3nt: TGTGCCAGCAGCGGGTGGGTTGGGGGGTACAGGACTGAAGCTTTCTTT
CDR3aa: CASSGWVGGYRTEAFF

d_gene: TRBD1
v_gene: TRBV6-6
j_gene: TRBJ2-2
abundance: NA
CDR3nt: TGTGCCAGCAGTGGGGCGGACAGGACCGGGGAGCTGTTTTTT
CDR3aa: CASSGADRTGELFF

d_gene: TRBD1
v_gene: TRBV9
j_gene: TRBJ1-5
abundance: NA
CDR3nt: TGTGCCAGCAGCGTAGGACAGGGTTTAAATCAGCCCCAGCATTTT
CDR3aa: CASSVGQGLNQPQHF

d_gene: TRBD2
v_gene: TRBV27
j_gene: TRBJ2-7
abundance: NA
CDR3nt: TGTGCCAGCAGCCCAACGCAACTAGCGGGAGTACGGTGGAGCTCCTACGAGCAGTACTTC
CDR3aa: CASSPTQLAGVRWSSYEQYF

d_gene: NA
v_gene: TRBV6-1
j_gene: TRBJ1-1
abundance: NA
CDR3nt: TGTGCCAGCGCGGGGCAGGAGAACACTGAAGCTTTCTTT
CDR3aa: CASAGQENTEAFF

d_gene: TRBD2
v_gene: TRBV28
j_gene: TRBJ2-5
abundance: NA
CDR3nt: TGTGCCAGCAGTTTCGGGGGGGAGACCCAGTACTTC
CDR3aa: CASSFGGETQYF

d_gene: NA
v_gene: TRBV9
j_gene: TRBJ2-5
abundance: NA
CDR3nt: TGTGCCAGCAGCGCCACAGGGTTGGGTTTTAGCGGTATCGAGACCCAGTACTTC
CDR3aa: CASSATGLGFSGIETQYF

d_gene: TRBD1
v_gene: TRBV19
j_gene: TRBJ2-1
abundance: NA
CDR3nt: TGTGCCAGTAGTTCCGGGACAGGGGCACGATACAATGAGCAGTTCTTC
CDR3aa: CASSSGTGARYNEQFF

d_gene: TRBD1
v_gene: TRBV14
j_gene: TRBJ1-3
abundance: NA
CDR3nt: TGTGCCAGCAGCCAGGACAGGGCGCACACCATATATTTT
CDR3aa: CASSQDRAHTIYF

d_gene: NA
v_gene: TRBV30
j_gene: TRBJ2-7
abundance: NA
CDR3nt: TGTGCCTGGAGGGTCTCCTACGAGCAGTACTTC
CDR3aa: CAWRVSYEQYF

d_gene: NA
v_gene: TRBV2
j_gene: TRBJ1-1
abundance: NA
CDR3nt: TGTGCCAGCAGTCGACAGTACTCGAACACTGAAGCTTTCTTT
CDR3aa: CASSRQYSNTEAFF

d_gene: TRBD2
v_gene: TRBV15
j_gene: TRBJ2-3
abundance: NA
CDR3nt: TGTGCCACCAGCGACCGACTAGCGGGAGAAAGAGATACGCAGTATTTT
CDR3aa: CATSDRLAGERDTQYF

d_gene: NA
v_gene: TRBV11-2
j_gene: TRBJ1-3
abundance: NA
CDR3nt: TGTGCCAGCAGCTTCCAGGGATCTGGAAACACCATATATTTT
CDR3aa: CASSFQGSGNTIYF

d_gene: NA
v_gene: TRBV18
j_gene: TRBJ1-3
abundance: NA
CDR3nt: TGTGCCAGCTCACCGACGGAGGGCGCGAGGGACACCATATATTTT
CDR3aa: CASSPTEGARDTIYF

d_gene: NA
v_gene: TRBV5-5
j_gene: TRBJ2-7
abundance: NA
CDR3nt: TGTGCCAGCAGCAAACTCGTTGTGGGGGAGAACGAGCAGTACTTC
CDR3aa: CASSKLVVGENEQYF

d_gene: NA
v_gene: TRBV4-1
j_gene: TRBJ1-3
abundance: NA
CDR3nt: TGCGCCAGCAGCCAAGACCGGGACTACCTCGCAGGAAACACCATATATTTT
CDR3aa: CASSQDRDYLAGNTIYF

d_gene: NA
v_gene: TRBV18
j_gene: TRBJ1-4
abundance: NA
CDR3nt: TGTGCCAGCTCACCAGGGACTTTCGGGACTGCAACTAATGAAAAACTGTTTTTT
CDR3aa: CASSPGTFGTATNEKLFF

d_gene: NA
v_gene: TRBV28
j_gene: TRBJ2-1
abundance: once
CDR3nt: TGTGCCAGCATGGCAGGGGTCTCCTACAATGAGCAGTTCTTC
CDR3aa: CASMAGVSYNEQFF

d_gene: TRBD1
v_gene: TRBV7-9
j_gene: TRBJ1-1
abundance: NA
CDR3nt: TGTGCCAGCAGCCCACAGACAGGGAGTTACACTGAAGCTTTCTTT
CDR3aa: CASSPQTGSYTEAFF

d_gene: TRBD2
v_gene: TRBV10-1
j_gene: TRBJ2-7
abundance: NA
CDR3nt: TGCGCCAGCGAGGTGGGGGGGTACGAGCAGTACTTC
CDR3aa: CASEVGGYEQYF

d_gene: NA
v_gene: TRBV6-1
j_gene: TRBJ1-5
abundance: NA
CDR3nt: TGTGCCAGCAGTGGCCCCTATAGCAATCAGCCCCAGCATTTT
CDR3aa: CASSGPYSNQPQHF

d_gene: NA
v_gene: TRBV10-3
j_gene: TRBJ2-2
abundance: once
CDR3nt: TGTGCCATCAGTGAGGGAAACGTGAACACCGGGGAGCTGTTTTTT
CDR3aa: CAISEGNVNTGELFF

d_gene: NA
v_gene: TRBV28
j_gene: TRBJ1-5
abundance: NA
CDR3nt: TGTGCCTCAAAAGGGAGAGGGTCCGGGGTTGGCAATCAGCCCCAGCATTTT
CDR3aa: CASKGRGSGVGNQPQHF

d_gene: NA
v_gene: TRBV4-1
j_gene: TRBJ1-2
abundance: NA
CDR3nt: TGCGCCAGCAGCCCCGGGCCCCGGGGGAGAAGTGGCTACACCTTC
CDR3aa: CASSPGPRGRSGYTF

d_gene: TRBD1
v_gene: TRBV5-1
j_gene: TRBJ2-1
abundance: NA
CDR3nt: TGCGCCAGCAGCTCCGGACAGGGGGTCTACAATGAGCAGTTCTTC
CDR3aa: CASSSGQGVYNEQFF

d_gene: NA
v_gene: TRBV5-4
j_gene: TRBJ1-2
abundance: NA
CDR3nt: TGTGCCAGCAGCTCGACAAGACCCACCTATGGCTACACCTTC
CDR3aa: CASSSTRPTYGYTF

d_gene: NA
v_gene: TRBV5-1
j_gene: TRBJ2-1
abundance: once
CDR3nt: TGCGCCAGCAGCTTGAAAGGGGGAAGATCCTACAATGAGCAGTTCTTC
CDR3aa: CASSLKGGRSYNEQFF

d_gene: TRBD2
v_gene: TRBV9
j_gene: TRBJ2-1
abundance: NA
CDR3nt: TGTGCCAGCAGCCGTACTAGCGGGAGCTCCTACAATGAGCAGTTCTTC
CDR3aa: CASSRTSGSSYNEQFF

d_gene: TRBD1
v_gene: TRBV10-1
j_gene: TRBJ2-2
abundance: NA
CDR3nt: TGCGCCAGCAGTGAGTCGTGGACAGGGAACACCGGGGAGCTGTTTTTT
CDR3aa: CASSESWTGNTGELFF

d_gene: TRBD1
v_gene: TRBV5-1
j_gene: TRBJ1-2
abundance: NA
CDR3nt: TGCGCCACCCAACGGCTCCCAGGGGGCGCGAATGGCTACACCTTC
CDR3aa: CATQRLPGGANGYTF

d_gene: TRBD1
v_gene: TRBV6-6
j_gene: TRBJ1-1
abundance: NA
CDR3nt: TGTGCCAGCAGTTCTCCCGGGACAGAAAGTGAAGCTTTCTTT
CDR3aa: CASSSPGTESEAFF

d_gene: TRBD2
v_gene: TRBV11-2
j_gene: TRBJ2-7
abundance: once
CDR3nt: TGTGCCAGCAGCTTAGTGGCTAGCGGGCTTAGCTCCTACGAGCAGTACTTC
CDR3aa: CASSLVASGLSSYEQYF

d_gene: TRBD2
v_gene: TRBV19
j_gene: TRBJ2-5
abundance: NA
CDR3nt: TGTGCCAGTAGTACTACGGGGCTAGCGGGAGGTGGTGAGACCCAGTACTTC
CDR3aa: CASSTTGLAGGGETQYF